The 21 T cell receptor beta chains below come from one sample, sequenced in a study of T-cell reconstitution after alpha-beta-depleted transplantation in children (dated by TCRdb to 2016 to 2018). Library method: PCR. Sequencing relied on an Illumina HiSeq 2500. TCR library preparation used molecular barcoding, with unique molecular identifiers applied to normalize quantification of the TCRbeta repertoire. TCRdb reworked the public reads: Q25 trimming with fastp, MiXCR clone assembly, productive beta chains retained. Entries that share a CDR3 protein sequence are merged under the most common genes and DNA. For this sample there are about 580,000 distinct CDR3 sequences; 23% appear just once. 14% of the sample lies in the top ten. This specimen's treatment or condition label, interpreted: allogeneic hematopoietic cell transplantation with graft depleted of TCRalphabeta T cells and CD19 B cells. Sample: PBMCs, mostly from graft donor cells, taken 360 days after TCRalphabeta/CD19-depleted stem cell transplant. These TCRs come from a boy in the first two years of life who had a stem cell transplant for acute myeloid leukemia, so the T cells may come from the graft donor.

V is TRBV6-5 and J is TRBJ2-1; 8 bases map to TRBD2. Germline lookup yields CDR1 MNHEY and CDR2 SVGAGI. Unmatched junction bases numbered 7, after V lost 2 bases and J lost 7 bases. The CDR3 is made up of 15 amino acids. In nucleotides, the CDR3 is TGTGCCAGCAGTTACGACGGGGGGGCCTGGAATGAGCAGTTCTTC. Protein: CASSYDGGAWNEQFF.

The table lists this clonotype with many counts. DNA for the CDR3: TGTGCCAGCAGCTCCCTGGGGACTAGCGGACACACAGATACGCAGTATTTT. It encodes CASSSLGTSGHTDTQYF. The chain links TRBV14 to TRBJ2-3; 11 nucleotides agree with TRBD2. The CDR3 length is 17 residues. After removal of 5 bases from V and 2 bases from J, the junction contained 9 bases not matched to a gene. Germline assignment: CDR1 SGHDN and CDR2 FVKESK.

This clonotype was seen at least ten times. V usage is TRBV29-1 and J usage is TRBJ2-7; 8 bases map to TRBD1. V shed 6 bases, J shed 2 bases, and the junction held 12 bases outside the gene matches. The length of the CDR3 is 15 residues. Germline V lookup: CDR1 SQVTM, CDR2 ANQGSEA. The CDR3 spells CSVLPHRDRPYEQYF. The CDR3, as DNA: TGCAGCGTCTTACCCCACCGGGACAGGCCCTACGAGCAGTACTTC.

For the CDR3, the DNA is TGCAGTGCGGACACGGACAGGGGGCGCCGAGGCTACACCTTC. Encoded protein: CSADTDRGRRGYTF. The chain recombines TRBV20-1 with TRBJ1-2; 11 bases line up with TRBD1. V was pared by 6 bases and J by 8 bases, with 11 bases of the junction left unmatched. The CDR3 has 14 amino acids. Germline lookup yields CDR1 DFQATT and CDR2 SNEGSKA (reference sequence).

This clonotype was recorded a few times. J is TRBJ2-1 and V is TRBV12-3 or TRBV12-4, with 12 bases aligning to TRBD1. V was clipped by 6 bases and J by 9 bases; unmatched bases: 9. This CDR3 is built from 15 residues. The CDR3 reads CASRGQGAQDGEQFF. CDR3 nucleotide sequence: TGTGCCAGCAGGGGACAGGGGGCCCAGGACGGTGAGCAGTTCTTC.

This sequence joins TRBV29-1 and TRBJ2-5; 8 bases align to TRBD1. Unmatched junction bases numbered 4, after V lost 2 bases and J lost 5 bases. The CDR3 has 13 amino acids. Germline-derived CDR1 and CDR2 are SQVTM and ANQGSEA. CDR3 amino acids: CSVELTGAETQYF. CDR3 in DNA: TGCAGCGTTGAATTGACAGGGGCGGAGACCCAGTACTTC.

This clonotype was recorded a few times. The V gene is TRBV12-3 or TRBV12-4, the J gene TRBJ2-3; TRBD2 aligns across 14 bases. Trimming removed 4 bases from V and 3 bases from J; junction bases left unmatched: 3. The CDR3 totals 16 residues. CDR3 amino acids: CASSSRLAGGTDTQYF. In DNA, the CDR3 is TGTGCCAGCAGTTCCCGACTAGCGGGGGGGACAGATACGCAGTATTTT.

This clonotype was recorded many times. The V and J genes are TRBV20-1 and TRBJ2-1; 7 nucleotides match TRBD1. The CDR3 covers 14 residues. CDR1 and CDR2 (germline): DFQATT, SNEGSKA (reference sequence). Germline trimming cut 6 bases from V and 6 bases from J; bases unmatched to any gene: 11. This CDR3 reads CSAPQGQVPNEQFF. CDR3 DNA sequence: TGCAGTGCGCCACAGGGGCAGGTCCCCAATGAGCAGTTCTTC.

This clonotype has at least ten counts. This chain links TRBV6-4 with TRBJ2-1, with 9 bases matching TRBD1. Germline assignment: CDR1 MRHNA and CDR2 SNTAGT. The CDR3 runs 16 residues. Losses at the gene ends were 0 bases for V and 5 bases for J; bases not matched to a gene: 5. CDR3 coding DNA: TGTGCCAGCAGTGACTCTTTTGGGACAGGGAACAATGAGCAGTTCTTC. It translates to CASSDSFGTGNNEQFF.

This clonotype has at least ten counts. The chain joins TRBV6-1 to TRBJ2-7, with 9 bases identical to TRBD1. CDR1 is MNHNS, CDR2 SASEGT, per germline. The CDR3 extends over 15 amino acids. V lost 5 bases to trimming and J lost 3 bases; unmatched junction nucleotides: 8. The CDR3 DNA follows: TGTGCCAGCAGTCTCGGGGGGACAGGGAACTACGAGCAGTACTTC. It is translated as CASSLGGTGNYEQYF.

This chain connects TRBV9 to TRBJ2-1; D gene uncertain. The CDR3 length is 14 residues. V gave up 3 bases and J gave up 9 bases, with 16 bases separating them. Germline CDR1 reads SGDLS; CDR2 reads YYNGEE. This CDR3 reads CASSGRGPRSEQFF. CDR3 sequence (DNA): TGTGCCAGCAGCGGCCGCGGTCCGCGGAGTGAGCAGTTCTTC.

In this sample, this clonotype turned up many times. J is TRBJ1-2 and V is TRBV29-1; the D is unclear. CDR1 is SQVTM, CDR2 ANQGSEA, per germline. This CDR3 has 14 residues. Trimming pared 5 bases from V and 4 bases from J, leaving 17 bases between. In DNA form, the CDR3 reads TGCAGCGTTCACCTACTGACAATCTCCTATGGCTACACCTTC. Its protein is CSVHLLTISYGYTF.

This clonotype was observed many times. The V and J genes are TRBV5-1 and TRBJ2-3; unclear D gene. The CDR3 is made up of 15 amino acids. V shed 0 bases and J shed 3 bases, with 11 bases lying between them. Per the germline V gene, CDR1 is SGHRS and CDR2 is YFSETQ. CDR3: CASSLGQNPTDTQYF. The CDR3 bases are TGCGCCAGCAGCTTGGGGCAGAATCCTACAGATACGCAGTATTTT.

The gene calls are TRBV15 and TRBJ2-1; D is perhaps TRBD1 or TRBD2 (7 bases each). Trimming shortened V by 1 base and J by 7 bases, and 14 bases separated the two germline ends. From germline, CDR1 is LNHNV and CDR2 YYDKDF (reference sequence). This CDR3 is built from 15 residues. The CDR3, as DNA: TGTGCCACCAGCAGAGGGGAGGGGGCGAGTAATGAGCAGTTCTTC. Amino acid sequence: CATSRGEGASNEQFF.

This clonotype was seen ten or more times. J is TRBJ2-1 and V is TRBV14; tentatively, D is TRBD2 (6 bases). Germline assignment: CDR1 SGHDN and CDR2 FVKESK. The germline V and J ends were trimmed by 1 base and 10 bases, with 14 bases remaining between them. This CDR3 is built from 14 residues. Here the CDR3 reads CASSQGLGSREQFF. The DNA of the CDR3 is TGTGCCAGCAGCCAAGGACTAGGCTCAAGGGAGCAGTTCTTC.

This clonotype was observed once. The rearrangement uses TRBV29-1 and TRBJ2-3, with TRBD2 matching 12 bases. This CDR3 has 14 residues. The germline V gene has CDR1 SQVTM and CDR2 ANQGSEA. V shed 4 bases and J 8 bases; nucleotides not matched to a gene: 7. The CDR3 protein is CSVGGLAGGATQYF. In DNA, the CDR3 is TGCAGCGTTGGAGGGCTAGCGGGGGGGGCTACGCAGTATTTT.

A few counts support this clonotype. This chain connects TRBV20-1 to TRBJ2-7, with 10 bases that match TRBD1. The ends lost 1 base at V and 6 bases at J; junction bases unmatched: 12. The CDR3 covers 16 residues. Germline CDR1 DFQATT, CDR2 SNEGSKA (reference sequence). The CDR3 nucleotides are TGCAGTGCTAGAGCCCCGGGACAGGGGACGCTTGCCGAGCAGTACTTC. This translates into CSARAPGQGTLAEQYF.

This clonotype was counted many times. The genes are TRBV20-1 and TRBJ2-7, with D possibly being TRBD1 (6 bases). Trimming removed 3 bases at V and 1 base at J, with 13 bases between. The CDR3 has 14 residues. CDR1 and CDR2 (germline): DFQATT, SNEGSKA (reference sequence). Here the CDR3 DNA reads TGCAGTGCTAGTCTGACAGGCTTATCCTACGAGCAGTACGTC. Protein: CSASLTGLSYEQYV.

The genes are TRBV7-2 and TRBJ1-1; D is unclear. From germline, CDR1 is SGHTA and CDR2 FQGNSA. V was trimmed by 0 bases and J by 3 bases, leaving 17 bases between them. The CDR3 extends over 17 amino acids. The CDR3 loop is CASSLAPFNGLDTEAFF. The CDR3 DNA is TGTGCCAGCAGCTTAGCCCCTTTTAATGGGCTTGACACTGAAGCTTTCTTT. Full variable domain (rest looked up from reference TRBV7-2 and TRBJ1-1): GAGVSQSPSNKVTEKGKDVELRCDPISGHTALYWYRQSLGQGLEFLIYFQGNSAPDKSGLPSDRFSAERTGGSVSTLTIQRTQQEDSAVYLCASSLAPFNGLDTEAFFGQGTRLTVV.

The chain employs TRBV10-3 and TRBJ2-7; D remains ambiguous. V was cut by 8 bases and J by 2 bases, with 10 bases left in between. CDR1 and CDR2 (germline): ENHRY, SYGVKD. The CDR3 consists of 12 residues. CDR3: CAISSLPYEQYF. DNA of the CDR3: TGTGCCATCTCGAGCTTACCCTACGAGCAGTACTTC.

The count of this clonotype is one. A read error may be the cause here, since a much bigger clone is one base away. This CDR3 is CASSAPDRGCYEQYF. The DNA for the CDR3 is TGCGCCAGCAGCGCGCCAGACAGAGGATGCTACGAGCAGTACTTC. The J gene is TRBJ2-7, the V gene TRBV5-1; the D gene is possibly TRBD1 (5 bases). V was pared by 4 bases and J by 3 bases, with 17 bases between. The CDR3 has 15 amino acids. Per germline, CDR1 SGHRS and CDR2 YFSETQ. The whole variable domain, remainder taken from reference TRBV5-1 and TRBJ2-7, is KAGVTQTPRYLIKTRGQQVTLSCSPISGHRSVSWYQQTPGQGLQFLFEYFSETQRNKGNFPGRFSGRQFSNSRSEMNVSTLELGDSALYLCASSAPDRGCYEQYFGPGTRLTVT.